The rows below give T cell receptor beta chains drawn from one sample of a study of T-cell reconstitution after alpha-beta-depleted transplantation in children. A single record per CDR3 protein comes from TCRdb applying MiXCR to the PCR reads. This table holds about 600,000 distinct CDR3 sequences, over 10% found once. The specimen comprised PBMCs, mostly from graft donor cells, sampled 360 days after TCRalphabeta/CD19-depleted stem cell transplant. The source is a male patient between 5 and 17 years old who had a stem cell transplant for acute myeloid leukemia, so the T cells may come from the graft donor. CDR3s include the opening cysteine and the closing phenylalanine or tryptophan. Fields, in order: CDR3 protein, V gene, J gene, CDR3 length.

CDR3 protein: CASSQDGGNNEQFF; V gene: TRBV4-3; J gene: TRBJ2-1; CDR3 length: 14
CDR3 protein: CSVSSGSNEQFF; V gene: TRBV29-1; J gene: TRBJ2-1; CDR3 length: 12
CDR3 protein: CSAGPPGADTQYF; V gene: TRBV20-1; J gene: TRBJ2-3; CDR3 length: 13
CDR3 protein: CASSEYTRSQETQYF; V gene: TRBV25-1; J gene: TRBJ2-5; CDR3 length: 15
CDR3 protein: CASSPPGQDLYEQYF; V gene: TRBV7-9; J gene: TRBJ2-7; CDR3 length: 15
CDR3 protein: CASSPTGLNTDTQYF; V gene: TRBV7-2; J gene: TRBJ2-3; CDR3 length: 15
CDR3 protein: CASSRDGASPYEQYF; V gene: TRBV5-4; J gene: TRBJ2-7; CDR3 length: 15
CDR3 protein: CASSQDTTGVLDTQYF; V gene: TRBV4-3; J gene: TRBJ2-3; CDR3 length: 16
CDR3 protein: CASSLPKGTQYF; V gene: TRBV12-3/TRBV12-4; J gene: TRBJ2-5; CDR3 length: 12
CDR3 protein: CASSHEPGHPYEQYF; V gene: TRBV18; J gene: TRBJ2-7; CDR3 length: 15
CDR3 protein: CASSLALSRRRALGNIQYF; V gene: TRBV12-3/TRBV12-4; J gene: TRBJ2-4; CDR3 length: 19
CDR3 protein: CATSPTRVRHGYTF; V gene: TRBV15; J gene: TRBJ1-2; CDR3 length: 14
CDR3 protein: CASSSALRGHETQYF; V gene: TRBV7-9; J gene: TRBJ2-5; CDR3 length: 15
CDR3 protein: CASSLGLKGDTGELFF; V gene: TRBV7-2; J gene: TRBJ2-2; CDR3 length: 16
CDR3 protein: CASSLRGLAGDYEQYF; V gene: TRBV12-3/TRBV12-4; J gene: TRBJ2-7; CDR3 length: 16
CDR3 protein: CASRLEQGRDYNEQFF; V gene: TRBV11-2; J gene: TRBJ2-1; CDR3 length: 16
CDR3 protein: CSVLPHSGNTIYF; V gene: TRBV20-1; J gene: TRBJ1-3; CDR3 length: 13
CDR3 protein: CASSSYAGADEQFF; V gene: TRBV7-3; J gene: TRBJ2-1; CDR3 length: 14
CDR3 protein: CASSLQGLAYPYEQYF; V gene: TRBV28; J gene: TRBJ2-7; CDR3 length: 16
CDR3 protein: CASSLEGGGIYEQFF; V gene: TRBV11-2; J gene: TRBJ2-1; CDR3 length: 15
CDR3 protein: CASSELMGPGQGGNEQFF; V gene: TRBV25-1; J gene: TRBJ2-1; CDR3 length: 18
CDR3 protein: CSADGTSRGDETQYF; V gene: TRBV20-1; J gene: TRBJ2-5; CDR3 length: 15
CDR3 protein: CASNIGQGGKAGELFF; V gene: TRBV27; J gene: TRBJ2-2; CDR3 length: 16
CDR3 protein: CSAPRGANEKLFF; V gene: TRBV20-1; J gene: TRBJ1-4; CDR3 length: 13
CDR3 protein: CASILSWRTNEQFF; V gene: TRBV7-9; J gene: TRBJ2-1; CDR3 length: 14
CDR3 protein: CASSMRTHTYEQYF; V gene: TRBV19; J gene: TRBJ2-7; CDR3 length: 14
CDR3 protein: CASSFGDGETQYF; V gene: TRBV11-2; J gene: TRBJ2-5; CDR3 length: 13
CDR3 protein: CASSYSPLGAYEQYF; V gene: TRBV6-5; J gene: TRBJ2-7; CDR3 length: 15
CDR3 protein: CASSLGHAGGGGETQYF; V gene: TRBV7-2; J gene: TRBJ2-5; CDR3 length: 17
CDR3 protein: CASSYPAGGPGGELFF; V gene: TRBV6-5; J gene: TRBJ2-2; CDR3 length: 16
CDR3 protein: CASSGSGEATQYF; V gene: TRBV25-1; J gene: TRBJ2-5; CDR3 length: 13
CDR3 protein: CASSEHTGGTDTQYF; V gene: TRBV11-1; J gene: TRBJ2-3; CDR3 length: 15
CDR3 protein: CASSSLAGGTEQYF; V gene: TRBV6-2/TRBV6-3; J gene: TRBJ2-7; CDR3 length: 14
CDR3 protein: CASSQAGRTYNEQFF; V gene: TRBV4-3; J gene: TRBJ2-1; CDR3 length: 15
CDR3 protein: CAITQTGDTQYF; V gene: TRBV10-3; J gene: TRBJ2-3; CDR3 length: 12
CDR3 protein: CASSQTQASGYTF; V gene: TRBV12-3/TRBV12-4; J gene: TRBJ1-2; CDR3 length: 13
CDR3 protein: CAISRGSSQETQYF; V gene: TRBV10-3; J gene: TRBJ2-5; CDR3 length: 14
CDR3 protein: CASSPIAGEALPGELFF; V gene: TRBV4-3; J gene: TRBJ2-2; CDR3 length: 17
CDR3 protein: CASDWSSYNEQFF; V gene: TRBV6-1; J gene: TRBJ2-1; CDR3 length: 13
CDR3 protein: CASSSRLAGVYEQYF; V gene: TRBV7-2; J gene: TRBJ2-7; CDR3 length: 15
CDR3 protein: CASSSPQTRWSSGYTF; V gene: TRBV28; J gene: TRBJ1-2; CDR3 length: 16
CDR3 protein: CATLGGDEQFF; V gene: TRBV24-1; J gene: TRBJ2-1; CDR3 length: 11
CDR3 protein: CASSLELTSGPNEQFF; V gene: TRBV5-1; J gene: TRBJ2-1; CDR3 length: 16
CDR3 protein: CASSFGGPGELFF; V gene: TRBV7-2; J gene: TRBJ2-2; CDR3 length: 13
CDR3 protein: CASSTRTSGTQETQYF; V gene: TRBV5-4; J gene: TRBJ2-5; CDR3 length: 16
CDR3 protein: CASSSDGPLGTNEKLFF; V gene: TRBV27; J gene: TRBJ1-4; CDR3 length: 17
CDR3 protein: CSATGQIAAFF; V gene: TRBV20-1; J gene: TRBJ1-1; CDR3 length: 11
CDR3 protein: CASSFAPPGIGELFF; V gene: TRBV28; J gene: TRBJ2-2; CDR3 length: 15
CDR3 protein: CASSLTGTGVDEQFF; V gene: TRBV7-3; J gene: TRBJ2-1; CDR3 length: 15